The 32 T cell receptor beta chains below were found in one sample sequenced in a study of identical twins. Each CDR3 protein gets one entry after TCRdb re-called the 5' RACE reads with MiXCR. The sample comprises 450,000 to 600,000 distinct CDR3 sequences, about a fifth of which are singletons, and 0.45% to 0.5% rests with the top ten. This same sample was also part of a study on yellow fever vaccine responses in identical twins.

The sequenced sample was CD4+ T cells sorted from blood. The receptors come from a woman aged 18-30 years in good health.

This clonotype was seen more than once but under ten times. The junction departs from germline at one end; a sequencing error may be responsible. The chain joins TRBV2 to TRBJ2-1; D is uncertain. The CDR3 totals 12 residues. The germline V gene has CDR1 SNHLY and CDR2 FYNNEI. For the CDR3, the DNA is TGTGCCAGCAGTGACGGAAACGCCCCCCCGATCTTC. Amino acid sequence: CASSDGNAPPIF.

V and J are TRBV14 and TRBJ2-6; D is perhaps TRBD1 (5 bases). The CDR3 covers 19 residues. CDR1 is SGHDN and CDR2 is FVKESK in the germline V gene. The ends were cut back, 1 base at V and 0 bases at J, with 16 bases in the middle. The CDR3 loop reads CASSQGGQEFRSGANVLTF. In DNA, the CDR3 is TGTGCCAGCAGCCAAGGGGGCCAGGAGTTCCGCTCTGGGGCCAACGTCCTGACTTTC. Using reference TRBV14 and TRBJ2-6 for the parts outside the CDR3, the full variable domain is EAGVTQFPSHSVIEKGQTVTLRCDPISGHDNLYWYRRVMGKEIKFLLHFVKESKQDESGMPNNRFLAERTGGTYSTLKVQPAELEDSGVYFCASSQGGQEFRSGANVLTFGAGSRLTVL.

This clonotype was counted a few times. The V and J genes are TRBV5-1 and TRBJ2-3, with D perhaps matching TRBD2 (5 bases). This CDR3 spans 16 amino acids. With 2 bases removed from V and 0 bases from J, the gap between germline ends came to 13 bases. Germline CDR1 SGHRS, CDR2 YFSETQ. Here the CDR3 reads CASSFGLAASTDTQYF. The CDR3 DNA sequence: TGCGCCAGCAGCTTTGGGCTAGCAGCTAGCACAGATACGCAGTATTTT.

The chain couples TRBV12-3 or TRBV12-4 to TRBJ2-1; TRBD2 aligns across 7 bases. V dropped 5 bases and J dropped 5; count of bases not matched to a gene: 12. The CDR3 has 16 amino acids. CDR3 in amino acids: CASSPLAGAAHNEQFF. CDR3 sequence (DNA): TGTGCCAGCAGTCCCTTGGCGGGAGCTGCCCACAATGAGCAGTTCTTC.

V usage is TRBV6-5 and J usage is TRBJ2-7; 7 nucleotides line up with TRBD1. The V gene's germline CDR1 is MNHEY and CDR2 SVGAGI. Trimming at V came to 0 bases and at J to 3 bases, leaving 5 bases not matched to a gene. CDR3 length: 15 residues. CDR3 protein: CASSYSRGGVYEQYF. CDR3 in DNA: TGTGCCAGCAGTTACTCTAGAGGGGGCGTCTACGAGCAGTACTTC.

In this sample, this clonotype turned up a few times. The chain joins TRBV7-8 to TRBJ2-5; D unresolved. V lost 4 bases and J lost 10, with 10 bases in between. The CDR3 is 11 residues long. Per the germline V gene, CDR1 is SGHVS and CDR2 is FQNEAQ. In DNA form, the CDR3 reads TGTGCCAGCAGCTCCAGTAGGGACCAGTACTTC. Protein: CASSSSRDQYF.

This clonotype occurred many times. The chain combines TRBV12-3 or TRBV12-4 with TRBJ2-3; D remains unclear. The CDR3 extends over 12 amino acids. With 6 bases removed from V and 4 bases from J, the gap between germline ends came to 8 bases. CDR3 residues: CASSLSPDTQYF. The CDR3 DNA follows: TGTGCCAGCAGCTTGAGCCCAGATACGCAGTATTTT.

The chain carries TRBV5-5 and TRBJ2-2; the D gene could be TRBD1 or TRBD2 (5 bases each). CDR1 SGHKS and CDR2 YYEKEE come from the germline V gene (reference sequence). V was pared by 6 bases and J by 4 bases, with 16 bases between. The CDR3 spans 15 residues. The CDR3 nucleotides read TGTGCCAGCAATCCCCCAGGGAGAGCCACCGGGGAGCTGTTTTTT. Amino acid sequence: CASNPPGRATGELFF.

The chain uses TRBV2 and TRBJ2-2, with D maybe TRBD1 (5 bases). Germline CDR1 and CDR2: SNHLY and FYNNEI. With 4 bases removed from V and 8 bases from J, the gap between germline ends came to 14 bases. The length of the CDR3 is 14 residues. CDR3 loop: CASSGEGAPGELFF. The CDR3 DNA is TGTGCCAGCAGTGGTGAAGGGGCCCCGGGGGAGCTGTTTTTT.

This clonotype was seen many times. The CDR3 loop reads CASSPGGKGQPQHF. The CDR3 DNA sequence: TGTGCCAGCTCACCGGGGGGAAAGGGACAGCCCCAGCATTTT. The V gene is TRBV18, the J gene TRBJ1-5, with D maybe TRBD1 (5 bases). CDR1 and CDR2 from the germline V gene are KGHSH and LQKENI. This CDR3 is built from 14 residues. The V gene lost 3 bases and the J gene lost 7 bases, with 13 bases spanning the gap.

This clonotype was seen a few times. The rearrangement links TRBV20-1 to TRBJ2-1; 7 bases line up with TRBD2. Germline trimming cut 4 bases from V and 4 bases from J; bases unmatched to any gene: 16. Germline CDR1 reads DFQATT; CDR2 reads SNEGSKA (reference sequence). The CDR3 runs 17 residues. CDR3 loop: CSAMGTWGGYPYNEQFF. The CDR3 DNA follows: TGCAGTGCTATGGGGACTTGGGGGGGTTACCCTTACAATGAGCAGTTCTTC.

CDR3 in amino acids: CASRGLLYEQYV. CDR3 bases: TGTGCCAGCCGGGGACTACTCTACGAGCAGTACGTC. This chain connects TRBV6-1 to TRBJ2-7; 7 nucleotides align to TRBD2. Germline V gene data show CDR1 as MNHNS and CDR2 as SASEGT. V dropped 8 bases and J dropped 3; count of bases not matched to a gene: 4. The CDR3 contains 12 residues.

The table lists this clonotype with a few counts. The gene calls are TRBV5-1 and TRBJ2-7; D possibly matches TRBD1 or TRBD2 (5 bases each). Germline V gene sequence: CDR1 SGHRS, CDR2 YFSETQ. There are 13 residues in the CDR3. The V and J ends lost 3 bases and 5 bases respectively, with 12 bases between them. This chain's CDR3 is CASSYEGIHEQYV. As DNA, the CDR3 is TGCGCCAGCAGCTATGAGGGGATCCACGAGCAGTACGTC.

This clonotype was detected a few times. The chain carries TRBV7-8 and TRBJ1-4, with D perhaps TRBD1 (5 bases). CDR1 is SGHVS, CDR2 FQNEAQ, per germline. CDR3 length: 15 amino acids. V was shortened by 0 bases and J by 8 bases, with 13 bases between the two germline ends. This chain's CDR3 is CASSLALGGGEKLFF. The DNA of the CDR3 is TGTGCCAGCAGCTTAGCGCTTGGGGGGGGGGAAAAACTGTTTTTT.

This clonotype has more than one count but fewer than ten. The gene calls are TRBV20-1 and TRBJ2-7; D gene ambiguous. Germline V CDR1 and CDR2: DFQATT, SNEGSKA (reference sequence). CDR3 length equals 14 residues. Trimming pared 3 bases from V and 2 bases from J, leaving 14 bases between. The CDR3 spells CSASPARIPYEQYF. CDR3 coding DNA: TGCAGTGCTAGTCCGGCTAGGATCCCCTACGAGCAGTACTTC.

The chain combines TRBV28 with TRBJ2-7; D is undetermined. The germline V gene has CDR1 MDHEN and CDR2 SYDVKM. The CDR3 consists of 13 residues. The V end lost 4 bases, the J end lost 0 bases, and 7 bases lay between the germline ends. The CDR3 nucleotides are TGTGCCAGCAGTTCTGAACACTCCTACGAGCAGTACTTC. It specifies CASSSEHSYEQYF. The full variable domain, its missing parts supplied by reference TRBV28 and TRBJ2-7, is DVKVTQSSRYLVKRTGEKVFLECVQDMDHENMFWYRQDPGLGLRLIYFSYDVKMKEKGDIPEGYSVSREKKERFSLILESASTNQTSMYLCASSSEHSYEQYFGPGTRLTVT.

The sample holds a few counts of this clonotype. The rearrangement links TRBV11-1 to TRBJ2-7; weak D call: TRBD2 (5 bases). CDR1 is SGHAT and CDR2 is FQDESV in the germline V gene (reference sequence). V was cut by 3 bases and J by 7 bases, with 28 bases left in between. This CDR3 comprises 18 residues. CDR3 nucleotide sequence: TGTGCCAGCAGCTTTTCTCGAACTAGTGACAACGACCTTAGGGAGCAGTACTTC. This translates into CASSFSRTSDNDLREQYF.

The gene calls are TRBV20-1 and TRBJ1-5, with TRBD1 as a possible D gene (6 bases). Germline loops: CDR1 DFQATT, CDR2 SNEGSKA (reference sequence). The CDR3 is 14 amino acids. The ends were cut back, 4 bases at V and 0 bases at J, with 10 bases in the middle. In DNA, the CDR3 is TGCAGTGCTACACAGGGCCTTAGCAATCAGCCCCAGCATTTT. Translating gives CSATQGLSNQPQHF.

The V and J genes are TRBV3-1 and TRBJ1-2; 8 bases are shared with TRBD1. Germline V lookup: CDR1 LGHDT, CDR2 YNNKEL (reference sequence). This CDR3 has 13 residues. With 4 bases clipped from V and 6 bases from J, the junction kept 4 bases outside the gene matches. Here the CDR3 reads CASSRQGAHGYTF. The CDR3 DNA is TGTGCCAGCAGCCGGCAGGGGGCGCATGGCTACACCTTC.

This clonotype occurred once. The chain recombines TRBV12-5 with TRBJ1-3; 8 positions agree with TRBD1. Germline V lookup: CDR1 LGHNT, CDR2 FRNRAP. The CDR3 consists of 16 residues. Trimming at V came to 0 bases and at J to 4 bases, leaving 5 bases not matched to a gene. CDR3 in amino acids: CASGLVAGQVGNTIYF. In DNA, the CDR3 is TGTGCTAGTGGTTTGGTTGCGGGACAGGTCGGAAACACCATATATTTT. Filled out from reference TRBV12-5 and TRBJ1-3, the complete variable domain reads DARVTQTPRHKVTEMGQEVTMRCQPILGHNTVFWYRQTMMQGLELLAYFRNRAPLDDSGMPKDRFSAEMPDATLATLKIQPSEPRDSAVYFCASGLVAGQVGNTIYFGEGSWLTVV.

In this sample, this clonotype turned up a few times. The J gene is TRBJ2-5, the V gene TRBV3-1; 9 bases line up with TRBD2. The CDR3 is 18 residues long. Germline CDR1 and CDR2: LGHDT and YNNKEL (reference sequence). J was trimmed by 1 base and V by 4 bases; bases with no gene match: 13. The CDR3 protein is CASSRHGLAGNSQETQYF. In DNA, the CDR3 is TGTGCCAGCAGCCGGCATGGGCTAGCGGGGAATTCCCAAGAGACCCAGTACTTC.

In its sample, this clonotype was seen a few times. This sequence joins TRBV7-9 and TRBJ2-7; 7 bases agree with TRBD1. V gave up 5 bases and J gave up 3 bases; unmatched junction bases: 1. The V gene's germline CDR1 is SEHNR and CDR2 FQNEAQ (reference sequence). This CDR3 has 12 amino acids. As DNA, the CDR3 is TGTGCCAGCAGCCCAGGGGGCTACGAGCAGTACGTC. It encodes CASSPGGYEQYV.

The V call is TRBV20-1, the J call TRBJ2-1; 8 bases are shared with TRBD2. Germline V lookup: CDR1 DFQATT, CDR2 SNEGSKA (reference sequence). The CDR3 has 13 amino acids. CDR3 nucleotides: TGCTCAGTGAGCCTACCCGGGGGGGATGAGCAGTTCTTC. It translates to CSVSLPGGDEQFF.

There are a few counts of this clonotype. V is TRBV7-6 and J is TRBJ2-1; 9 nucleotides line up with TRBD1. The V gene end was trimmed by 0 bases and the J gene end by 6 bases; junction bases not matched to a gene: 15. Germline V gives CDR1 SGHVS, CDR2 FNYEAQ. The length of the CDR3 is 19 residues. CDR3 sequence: CASSLASGRGTGRANEQFF. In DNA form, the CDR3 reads TGTGCCAGCAGCTTAGCTTCTGGCCGCGGGACAGGGAGGGCCAATGAGCAGTTCTTC.

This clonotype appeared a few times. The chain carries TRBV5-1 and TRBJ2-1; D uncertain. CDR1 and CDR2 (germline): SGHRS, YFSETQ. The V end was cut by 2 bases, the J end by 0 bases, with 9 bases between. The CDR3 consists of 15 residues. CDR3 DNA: TGCGCCAGCAGCTTCATACAGAGCTCCTACAATGAGCAGTTCTTC. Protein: CASSFIQSSYNEQFF.

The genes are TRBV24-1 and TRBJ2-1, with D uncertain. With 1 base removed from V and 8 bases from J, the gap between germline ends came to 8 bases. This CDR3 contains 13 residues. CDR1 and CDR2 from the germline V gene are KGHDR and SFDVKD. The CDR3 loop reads CATSDFPIDEQFF. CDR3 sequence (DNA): TGTGCCACCAGTGATTTCCCTATTGATGAGCAGTTCTTC.

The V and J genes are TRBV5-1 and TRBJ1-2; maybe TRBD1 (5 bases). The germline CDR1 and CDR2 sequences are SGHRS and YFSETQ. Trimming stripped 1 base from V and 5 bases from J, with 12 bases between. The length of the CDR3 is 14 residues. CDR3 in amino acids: CASSLIAGRYGYTF. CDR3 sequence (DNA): TGCGCCAGCAGCTTGATTGCAGGGCGTTATGGCTACACCTTC. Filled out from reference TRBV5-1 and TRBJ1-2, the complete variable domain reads KAGVTQTPRYLIKTRGQQVTLSCSPISGHRSVSWYQQTPGQGLQFLFEYFSETQRNKGNFPGRFSGRQFSNSRSEMNVSTLELGDSALYLCASSLIAGRYGYTFGSGTRLTVV.

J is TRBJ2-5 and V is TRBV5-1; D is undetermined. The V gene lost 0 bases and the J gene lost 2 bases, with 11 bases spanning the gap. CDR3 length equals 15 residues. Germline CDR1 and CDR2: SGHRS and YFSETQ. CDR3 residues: CASSLALDKQETQYF. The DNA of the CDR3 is TGCGCCAGCAGCTTGGCCTTAGACAAGCAAGAGACCCAGTACTTC.

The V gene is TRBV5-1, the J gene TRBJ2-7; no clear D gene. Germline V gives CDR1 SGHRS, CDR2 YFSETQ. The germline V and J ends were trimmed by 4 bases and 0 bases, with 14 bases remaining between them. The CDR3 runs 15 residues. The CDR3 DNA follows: TGCGCCAGCAGCACCACTGCAGATAGCTCCTACGAGCAGTACTTC. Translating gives CASSTTADSSYEQYF.

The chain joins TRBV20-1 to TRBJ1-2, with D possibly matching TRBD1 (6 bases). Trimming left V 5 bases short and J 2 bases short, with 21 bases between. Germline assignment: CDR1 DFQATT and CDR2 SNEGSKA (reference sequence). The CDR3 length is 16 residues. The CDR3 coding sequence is TGCAGTGCTCCCAGAGGGGGGCGCGGAGTCAACTATGGCTACACCTTC. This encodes CSAPRGGRGVNYGYTF.

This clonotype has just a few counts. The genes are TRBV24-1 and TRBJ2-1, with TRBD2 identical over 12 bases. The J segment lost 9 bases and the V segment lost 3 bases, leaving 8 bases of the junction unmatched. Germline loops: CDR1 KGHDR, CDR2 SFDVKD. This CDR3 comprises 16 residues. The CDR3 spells CATSDPSSGRAFEQFF. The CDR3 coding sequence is TGTGCCACCAGTGATCCGTCTAGCGGGAGGGCTTTTGAGCAGTTCTTC.

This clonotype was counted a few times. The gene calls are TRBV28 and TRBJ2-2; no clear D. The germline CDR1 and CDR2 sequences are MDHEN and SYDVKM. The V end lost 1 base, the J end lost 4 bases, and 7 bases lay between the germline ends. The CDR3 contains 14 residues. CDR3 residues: CASSLFLATGELFF. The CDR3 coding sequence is TGTGCCAGCAGTTTATTCCTCGCCACCGGGGAGCTGTTTTTT.